This T cell receptor beta chain was sequenced for a study of beta chain features in type 1 diabetes listed by TCRdb under 2018. Notes on the research overall: Patients and healthy donors did not differ in mean age, gender distribution, total cell number or subset yield. A total of around 110,000,000 sorted cells were examined across all samples, and a strong correlation was observed between cell number per subset and RNA yield. Regulatory and stem cell-like memory subsets were obtained from only 8 patients and about 8 healthy donors, while naive and central memory subsets were obtained from all 30 or so donors. In the study, recently diagnosed type 1 diabetes patients and matched healthy donors were compared on the TCRB repertoires of their sorted circulating CD4+ T cell subsets. Results and caveats for the whole study, not just this receptor: Type 1 diabetes patients showed a moderate but significant shortening of TCRB CDR3 length in all four CD4+ subsets. Naive, central memory and regulatory TCRB repertoires appeared to be more similar among patients than among healthy donors. Because cDNA was sequenced instead of genomic DNA, highly expressing activated cells could be over-represented, though the groups showed no difference in activation or CD3 levels. Shorter templates might have been favored by PCR, but patient and control samples were amplified and corrected together, so both groups would have been affected equally by any skew. At VDJ recombination sites, type 1 diabetes patients had fewer insertions and more deleted nucleotides, which implies abnormalities in thymic rearrangement. Because small numbers of individuals were included in the HLA sub-analyses, any influence of HLA type on TCRB rearrangement was left unresolved.

This clone showed up many times. Its cognate antigen has yet to be identified. Base qualities are not at hand, and no much larger clone is one base apart. The CDR3 goes from the cysteine to the phenylalanine over 15 residues. Of all the DNA, just the CDR3 is kept, 45 bases in frame from base 1. CDR1 SQVTM and CDR2 ANQGSEA are derived from the germline V gene. V is pared back by 6 bases and J by 8 bases, with 23 bases lying between the germline termini. The High Capacity cDNA Reverse Transcription Kit was used to reverse transcribe all of the isolated RNA, meaning that expressed TCRB transcripts were what got sequenced. Deep immunoSEQ sequencing was performed on naive, central memory and regulatory T cell samples, with an average of around 3.4 million total reads per sample. Sorted cells were lysed in RLT buffer and RNA was extracted with DNase-treated RNeasy Micro or Mini kits, depending on cell number. Each cell subset was processed on its own to prevent cross-contamination, while patient and healthy donor samples were processed together. Using the immunoSEQ multiplex PCR, TCRB sequences were amplified from cDNA into 87-bp fragments spanning the CDR3 region. Amplicons were sequenced on the Illumina HiSeq platform. Processing in the source paper ran as follows. Synthetic template baselines were used to correct PCR bias computationally, reads within Hamming distance 2 were collapsed, and singletons that could not be merged were discarded. By aligning reads against IMGT, V, D and J genes, CDR3 length, and insertions or deletions at six rearrangement sites were assigned. Within each subset, clonotype counts were normalized to sorted cell number, and only after that were true diversity and Gini coefficients computed with the tcR R package. The overlap coefficient, calculated on TCRB nucleotide sequences, was used to quantify repertoire sharing. TCRdb obtained this table from immuneACCESS and retained in-frame rearrangements with V and J assigned. These tables miss some clones; where compared with another copy, unresolved V genes account for less than half of the shortfall, and the remainder is unexplained. From that table come the V and J calls and clone size; the DNA was used to work out D and trimming. This sample has about 180,000 clones in its table, and approximately 13% of those were observed once. Clones ranked in the top ten supply 0.62% of the sample.

Each donor gave one peripheral blood draw, averaging around 0.11 L, which was collected into heparinised tubes. A BD FACSAria II was used to sort naive, central memory, regulatory and stem cell-like memory CD4+ T cells with a panel that included CD45RO, CCR7, CD25, CD127, CD95 and CD27. Every sorted population had a purity above 95%. PBMCs were isolated right away by Lymphoprep density gradient centrifugation and were stained directly, without culture. So that batch effects would be minimized, each experiment stained and sorted samples in pairs, pairing one healthy donor with one patient. The specimen was central memory CD4+ T cells from blood. The V gene is TRBV29-1 and the J gene is TRBJ2-1, and possibly TRBD1, on 6 matching bases. This clonotype was sampled from a woman aged 18-29 years in good health. The DNA sequence is given as TGCAGCGTCCCAGGGGCACAGGGTGTTGTGGATGAGCAGTTCTTC. Its coded protein is CSVPGAQGVVDEQFF.